This T cell receptor (beta chain) was identified during a study of blood T cell repertoires in COVID-19. Study overall: Material from acute and convalescent COVID-19 was sourced from the United States, Italy and Spain. The cDNA or gDNA used as material had been derived from T cells, B-cell-depleted T cells, or PBMCs.

As processed by the authors: The assay estimated nucleated cells by amplifying reference gene primers. Some clones are missing from TCRdb's copy, which holds only in-frame ones; the method was immunoSEQ multiplex PCR. V, J and clone size are those of that table, while D and trimming were read from the DNA. This table holds tens of thousands of clones, around 84% found once. Sequenced: peripheral blood. The clonotype was recovered from a man between 50 and 59 years old with acute or convalescent COVID-19.

The CDR3, as DNA: TGCGCCAGCAGCTCCCTAGGAGGCGGGGGGAAGGGAGAGACCCAGTACTTC. The encoded protein is CASSSLGGGGKGETQYF. The genes are TRBV5-1 and TRBJ2-5, with 8 nucleotides matching TRBD2. This CDR3 has 17 amino acids. With V trimmed by 3 bases and J by 4 bases, 14 bases remained unmatched. In germline, CDR1 is SGHRS, CDR2 YFSETQ. The full variable domain, completed using reference TRBV5-1 and TRBJ2-5, is KAGVTQTPRYLIKTRGQQVTLSCSPISGHRSVSWYQQTPGQGLQFLFEYFSETQRNKGNFPGRFSGRQFSNSRSEMNVSTLELGDSALYLCASSSLGGGGKGETQYFGPGTRLLVL.